This TCR beta chain came from a study of T cell changes during pregnancy in multiple sclerosis (dated by TCRdb to about 2019). With respect to the entire study: The study examined how the T cell repertoire changed over the course of pregnancy in women with multiple sclerosis.

CDR1 LNHNV and CDR2 YYDKDF were looked up in the germline V gene (reference sequence). Inclusive of the bounding cysteine and phenylalanine, the CDR3 is 15 residues long. The read is trimmed to its CDR3 DNA, 45 bases read in frame from base 1. The germline V and J ends show losses of 1 base and 7 bases respectively, and no gene match explains 6 bases of the junction. Receptor libraries were prepared by the immunoSEQ multiplex PCR assay. In TCRdb, the immuneACCESS table is reduced to in-frame sequences with V and J assigned. These tables do not hold every clone; where another copy was compared, an unresolved V gene accounts for under half, and the others remain unexplained. In this sample the table shows 60,000 or so clones, about 90% of which occur a single time. 2% to 2.5% of the sample is held by the ten biggest clonotypes. Note on this clone: Its cognate antigen has yet to be identified. No much larger clonotype is one base removed from it; base qualities were not supplied.

The chain is made from TRBV15 and TRBJ1-5, with 8 bases matching TRBD1. This clonotype originated in a female donor in good health, enrolled as a control in a pregnancy study. The sequencing here drew on peripheral blood, taken in the second trimester of pregnancy. The CDR3 has the sequence CATSRGRTGSQPQHF. The nucleotide sequence reads as follows: TGTGCCACCAGCAGAGGGAGGACAGGGAGCCAGCCCCAGCATTTT.